Sequencing of this T cell receptor (beta chain) was carried out in a study of CD8 T cells in Susac syndrome. The authors reverse transcribed roughly 0.5 to 1 ug RNA with random hexamers. TCRdb re-analysed the immunoSEQ multiplex PCR reads in MiXCR, keeping a single row per CDR3 protein. Here the sample spans 130,000 to 150,000 distinct CDR3 sequences, approximately 94% being singletons. The trim removed 6 bases at V and 9 bases at J, leaving 13 bases unmatched. The CDR3 runs to 14 residues. Germline-derived CDR1 and CDR2 are MNHNS and SASEGT. The chain uses TRBV6-1 and TRBJ2-5, with 7 bases aligning to TRBD1. The sequenced sample consisted of CD4+ T cells from PBMCs. The TCR originated in a human donor in good health. In DNA form, the CDR3 reads TGTGCCAGCAGCGGACAGGCCCTAATCCGGGCCCAGTACTTC. This sequence encodes CASSGQALIRAQYF.